This TCR beta chain was obtained from a study of vaccination effects on CD4 cells after COVID-19. Under the ViraFEST assay, PBMC were stimulated with viral peptide pools so that antigen-specific CD4+ T cells expanded. Sequencing was performed afterwards. Researchers isolated CD4+ T cells once 9 to 11 days of culture had elapsed. The protocol was immunoSEQ multiplex PCR, while the TCRdb copy is restricted to in-frame clones and leaves out a portion. The table records fewer than 65,000 clones, 75% to 85% of them present only once. V dropped 5 bases and J dropped 0 bases, with 14 bases sitting between them. Germline loops: CDR1 SGHAT, CDR2 FQDESV (reference sequence). This CDR3 has 16 amino acids. This clone showed up just once. Its antigen is still unknown.

The chain uses TRBV11-1 and TRBJ2-4; D possibly matches TRBD1 or TRBD2 (5 bases each). Sequencing used CD4+ T cells from PBMCs cultured with HCoV-229E spike peptides, obtained before COVID-19 vaccination. This sequence was found in a human donor who received a COVID-19 vaccine. The CDR3 here is CASSPHGALAKNIQYF. CDR3 in DNA: TGTGCCAGCAGCCCGCACGGGGCTCTAGCCAAAAACATTCAGTACTTC.